This T cell receptor beta chain was found in a study of cytomegalovirus exposure and HLA in healthy donors. Study-wide findings and caveats: The likely origin of a cluster of highly shared sequence variants was a sequencing artifact. A later analysis linked a missense variant in DCLRE1C to the trimming of TCR beta V and J genes. With high specificity and sensitivity, the classifier reportedly diagnosed cytomegalovirus status. About 180 TCR beta chains were listed as cytomegalovirus-associated.

Germline CDR1 and CDR2: MNHEY and SMNVEV (reference sequence). CDR3 length: 15 amino acids. Trimming took 7 bases from V and 6 from J; bases not matched to a gene: 12. The PCR contained 60 Vbeta and 13 Jbeta primers. Assay: immunoSEQ multiplex PCR; the TCRdb copy retains only in-frame clones and omits some. The sample lists 150,000 or so clones; about 85% were seen once. Regarding this clone: Its antigen is not identified.

The chain recombines TRBV27 with TRBJ2-1, with 7 positions matching TRBD2. The clonotype originates from a young man in good health and CMV-seropositive. The material sequenced was PBMCs. The chain's CDR3 is CASTPWGGAINEQFF. The CDR3, as DNA: TGTGCCAGCACTCCCTGGGGGGGAGCAATCAATGAGCAGTTCTTC.